This T cell receptor (beta chain) was documented in a study of cytomegalovirus exposure and HLA in healthy donors. Across the whole study: An earlier analysis found some 120 million unique TCR beta sequences from 200 million or so T cells. Study-wide points: The likely origin of a cluster of highly shared sequence variants was a sequencing artifact. The CMV antigen specificity of a few CMV-associated chains was confirmed through in vitro analysis.

Points on this clone: Antigen: not known.

The primer mix had 60 Vbeta and 13 Jbeta primers. Original handling: A follow-up analysis tallied around 80 million unique TCR beta chains, some 9.9 million shared. Clones were read by immunoSEQ multiplex PCR, and TCRdb kept only the in-frame ones, dropping some. D and trimming were read from the DNA, whereas the V and J calls and clone size are those reported in that table. This sample carries some 190,000 clones, about 87% of them seen once, and the ten largest clones take 1.5% to 2%. Germline trimming cut 2 bases from V and 1 base from J; bases unmatched to any gene: 2. Germline CDR1 reads MDHEN; CDR2 reads SYDVKM. CDR3 length: 15 amino acids.

This receptor was identified in a woman aged 18-29 years in good health and CMV-seronegative. Sequencing was performed on PBMCs. The chain has TRBV28 and TRBJ2-3, with TRBD2 identical over 8 bases. The chain's CDR3 is CASSLRGGRTDTQYF. DNA for the CDR3: TGTGCCAGCAGTTTACGGGGGGGCCGCACAGATACGCAGTATTTT.